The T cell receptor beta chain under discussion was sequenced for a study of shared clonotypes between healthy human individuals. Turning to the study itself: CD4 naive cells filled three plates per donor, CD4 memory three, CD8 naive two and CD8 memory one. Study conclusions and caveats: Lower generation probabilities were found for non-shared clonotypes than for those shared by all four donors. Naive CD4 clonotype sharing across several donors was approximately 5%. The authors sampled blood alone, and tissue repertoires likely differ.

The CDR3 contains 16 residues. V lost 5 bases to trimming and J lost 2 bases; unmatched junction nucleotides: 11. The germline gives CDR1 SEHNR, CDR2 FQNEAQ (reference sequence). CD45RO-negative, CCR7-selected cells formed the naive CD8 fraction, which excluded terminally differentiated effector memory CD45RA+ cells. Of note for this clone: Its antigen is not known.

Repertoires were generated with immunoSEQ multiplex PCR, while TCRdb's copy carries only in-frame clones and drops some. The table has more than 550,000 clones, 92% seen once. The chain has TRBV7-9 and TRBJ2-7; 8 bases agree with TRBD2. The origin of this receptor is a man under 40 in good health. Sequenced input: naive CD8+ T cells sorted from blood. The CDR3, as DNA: TGTGCCAGCAGCCCCAGCGGGAGTAGATGGACCTACGAGCAGTACTTC. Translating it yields CASSPSGSRWTYEQYF.